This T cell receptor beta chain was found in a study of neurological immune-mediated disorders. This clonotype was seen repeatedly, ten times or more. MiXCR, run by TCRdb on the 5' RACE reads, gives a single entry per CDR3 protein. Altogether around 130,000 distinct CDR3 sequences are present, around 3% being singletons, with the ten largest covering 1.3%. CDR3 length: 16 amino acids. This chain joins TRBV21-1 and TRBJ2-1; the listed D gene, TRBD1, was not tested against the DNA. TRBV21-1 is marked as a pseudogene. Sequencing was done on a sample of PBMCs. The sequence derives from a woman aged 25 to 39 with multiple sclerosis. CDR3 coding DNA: TGTGCCAGCAGCAAAGGAGGGACAGGGGGAGTGGGTGAGCAGTTCTTC. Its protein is CASSKGGTGGVGEQFF.